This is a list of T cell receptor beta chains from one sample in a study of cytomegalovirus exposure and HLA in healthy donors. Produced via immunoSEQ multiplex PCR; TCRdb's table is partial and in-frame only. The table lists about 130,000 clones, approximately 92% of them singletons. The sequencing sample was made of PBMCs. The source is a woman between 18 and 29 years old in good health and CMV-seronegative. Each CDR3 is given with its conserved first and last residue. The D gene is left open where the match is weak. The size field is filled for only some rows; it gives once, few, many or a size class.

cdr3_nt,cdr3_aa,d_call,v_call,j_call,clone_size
TGTGCCAGCAGTGAGTATGGGCAGGCAGCTAACTATGGCTACACCTTC,CASSEYGQAANYGYTF,.,TRBV2,TRBJ1-2,.
TGTGCCAGCAGCACATCTGGGAGCGATGGGAAATGGGCCATATATTTT,CASSTSGSDGKWAIYF,.,TRBV13,TRBJ1-3,.
TGTGCCAGCAGTGCCGCGACGGGTCAGAGCTACACCTTC,CASSAATGQSYTF,.,TRBV6-4,TRBJ1-2,.
TGTGCCAGTAGCTTACAGGGGCTAAATTCACCCCTCCACTTT,CASSLQGLNSPLHF,TRBD1,TRBV19,TRBJ1-6,.
TGCGCCAGCAGCTTGGCTGGGACAGGGTTTGACATTCAGTACTTC,CASSLAGTGFDIQYF,TRBD1,TRBV5-1,TRBJ2-4,once
TGTGCCAGCAGCCAACCCTTAGCGGGGGGGGACACCGGGGAGCTGTTTTTT,CASSQPLAGGDTGELFF,TRBD2,TRBV4-2,TRBJ2-2,.
TGTGCCAGCAGCCAAGGTTATGCGGACAGCGAGCACTACACCTTC,CASSQGYADSEHYTF,.,TRBV4-2,TRBJ1-2,once
TGTGCCAGCCGGGACAGGGAATCGCCCCAGCATTTT,CASRDRESPQHF,TRBD1,TRBV2,TRBJ1-5,.
TGCGCCAGCAGCCAATCGGTCGGGGGGGCCGGGTACACCTACGAGCAGTACTTC,CASSQSVGGAGYTYEQYF,TRBD2,TRBV4-1,TRBJ2-7,.
TGTGCCAGCAGCGAAGTACTAGATAATGAGCAGTTCTTC,CASSEVLDNEQFF,.,TRBV7-6,TRBJ2-1,.
TGTGCCAGCAGACGACAGCTCTCCTACAATGAGCAGTTCTTC,CASRRQLSYNEQFF,.,TRBV6-5,TRBJ2-1,.
TGTGCCAGCAGCCCACTCGCGGCCACTGAAGCTTTCTTT,CASSPLAATEAFF,.,TRBV7-9,TRBJ1-1,.
TGTGCCAGCAGCCGCTACGATTCCGAAGCTTTCTTT,CASSRYDSEAFF,.,TRBV5-6,TRBJ1-1,.
TGTGCCAGCAGCCCCGGGGACAGGTATTCACCCCTCCACTTT,CASSPGDRYSPLHF,TRBD1,TRBV27,TRBJ1-6,few
TGTGCCAGCAGTGAAGCCCGGACAGGGGGCTATGGCTACACCTTC,CASSEARTGGYGYTF,TRBD1,TRBV6-1,TRBJ1-2,.
TGTGCCAGCAGCGTCGCCCGGGGATACTCTGGAAACACCATATATTTT,CASSVARGYSGNTIYF,.,TRBV9,TRBJ1-3,.
TGTGCCAGCAGCCCCGGCTTTAGACTCTCGACTGCACCAAACACTGAAGCTTTCTTT,CASSPGFRLSTAPNTEAFF,.,TRBV11-2,TRBJ1-1,.
TGTGCCAGCAGCACCGGGACAGGGGGCTTGGGTGAGCAGTTCTTC,CASSTGTGGLGEQFF,TRBD1,TRBV9,TRBJ2-1,.
TGCGCCAGCAGCTTAATGGGACAGGGCAACACTGAAGCTTTCTTT,CASSLMGQGNTEAFF,TRBD1,TRBV5-1,TRBJ1-1,.
TGTGCCAGCAGTTTCGCCGGGAACTCCTACAATGAGCAGTTCTTC,CASSFAGNSYNEQFF,.,TRBV6-5,TRBJ2-1,.
TGTGCCAGCAGCTTGGTTGGGAGGAGTCATTCACCCCTCCACTTT,CASSLVGRSHSPLHF,.,TRBV5-6,TRBJ1-6,.
TGTGCCAGCGGGAGGTTGGACGGGCGCCAATATGGAGGCTACACCTTC,CASGRLDGRQYGGYTF,.,TRBV11-2,TRBJ1-2,.